The 27 T cell receptor beta chains presented below share a single source sample, sequenced in a study of CD8 T cells in ankylosing spondylitis. These receptors have no identified antigens. Study results and caveats: For ankylosing spondylitis blood, a TCR beta motif of 7 or 8 highly homologous variants appeared characteristic.

From the 5' RACE reads, TCRdb called clonotypes with MiXCR, one entry per CDR3 protein. This table holds hundreds of thousands of distinct CDR3 sequences, around 11% found once. The source material was blood, either unsorted or a sorted T cell fraction (not recorded which). These TCRs come from a male donor with ankylosing spondylitis.

V and J are TRBV11-2 and TRBJ2-7; D unresolved. V lost 2 bases to trimming and J lost 0 bases, with 8 bases between them. The CDR3 extends over 14 amino acids. CDR1 SGHAT and CDR2 FQNNGV come from the germline V gene. The CDR3 spells CASSLFYGSYEQYF. As DNA, the CDR3 is TGTGCCAGCAGCTTATTTTACGGCTCCTACGAGCAGTACTTC.

In its sample, this clonotype was seen a few times. The chain couples TRBV9 to TRBJ2-1; D unclear. V lost 0 bases and J 4 bases, leaving 14 bases between the germline ends. CDR1 and CDR2 (germline): SGDLS, YYNGEE. The CDR3 has 16 amino acids. The CDR3 DNA reads as TGTGCCAGCAGCGTAGGCCTCTCAGCCCATTACAATGAGCAGTTCTTC. Encoded protein: CASSVGLSAHYNEQFF.

This clonotype was picked up a small number of times. V usage is TRBV7-2 and J usage is TRBJ2-1; a possible D gene is TRBD2 (5 bases). CDR3 length: 17 residues. Germline V gene lookup returns CDR1 SGHTA and CDR2 FQGNSA. V gave up 3 bases and J gave up 8 bases, with 23 bases separating them. The CDR3 is CASSFTYGDYRGDEQFF. CDR3 sequence (DNA): TGTGCCAGCAGCTTCACCTATGGTGACTACAGAGGCGATGAGCAGTTCTTC.

The chain has TRBV15 and TRBJ2-5; D remains unclear. Germline loops: CDR1 LNHNV, CDR2 YYDKDF (reference sequence). With 1 base removed from V and 0 bases from J, the gap between germline ends came to 3 bases. This CDR3 comprises 13 residues. The CDR3 coding sequence is TGTGCCACCAGCAGAGTCTACCAAGAGACCCAGTACTTC. Its translation is CATSRVYQETQYF.

The chain uses TRBV15 and TRBJ1-4; D gene unclear. V was clipped by 2 bases and J by 11 bases, with 21 bases between them. CDR3 size: 16 residues. Per the germline V gene, CDR1 is LNHNV and CDR2 is YYDKDF (reference sequence). CDR3 bases: TGTGCCACCAGCAGAACATCGACCGAATGGGGAGGGAAACTGTTTTTT. Its protein is CATSRTSTEWGGKLFF.

This clonotype was observed a handful of times. The CDR3 is CASSQDYGRDTGELFF. As DNA, the CDR3 is TGTGCCAGCAGCCAAGATTACGGGAGAGACACCGGGGAGCTGTTTTTT. The chain recombines TRBV3-1 with TRBJ2-2; maybe TRBD2 (6 bases). CDR1 and CDR2 from the germline V gene are LGHDT and YNNKEL (reference sequence). Trimming shortened V by 0 bases and J by 3 bases, and 11 bases separated the two germline ends. The CDR3 is made up of 16 amino acids.

This clonotype was picked up one time. The chain couples TRBV4-1 to TRBJ1-5; the match to TRBD1 covers 9 bases. The germline CDR1 and CDR2 sequences are MGHRA and YSYEKL. This CDR3 has 14 amino acids. Trimming at V came to 4 bases and at J to 9 bases, leaving 7 bases not matched to a gene. CDR3 amino acids: CASSPRTGVGPQHF. For the CDR3, the DNA is TGCGCCAGCAGCCCCAGGACAGGGGTAGGGCCCCAGCATTTT.

The chain couples TRBV7-2 to TRBJ1-2; TRBD1 is a possible D gene (6 bases). This CDR3 is 15 amino acids long. The germline CDR1 and CDR2 sequences are SGHTA and FQGNSA. V was cut by 1 base and J by 7 bases, with 16 bases left in between. The CDR3 reads CASSLDSQGLGGYTF. CDR3 in DNA: TGTGCCAGCAGCTTAGACTCCCAGGGGCTTGGTGGCTACACCTTC.

The chain joins TRBV20-1 to TRBJ2-7; 8 positions match TRBD2. CDR1 and CDR2 from the germline V gene are DFQATT and SNEGSKA (reference sequence). The junction had 13 bases not matched to a gene; V was cut back by 3 bases and J by 6 bases. This CDR3 comprises 15 residues. The CDR3 region has the DNA TGCAGTGCTAGGCCGGGCGGGGGGCTTGGACGCGAGCAGTACTTC. Translation: CSARPGGGLGREQYF.

CDR3 sequence: CASSLTGGPYTDTQYF. The DNA of the CDR3 is TGTGCCAGCTCTTTAACGGGAGGGCCATACACAGATACGCAGTATTTT. The chain recombines TRBV7-2 with TRBJ2-3; 8 bases are a match to TRBD2. Trimming removed 8 bases from V and 2 bases from J; junction bases left unmatched: 12. Germline assignment: CDR1 SGHTA and CDR2 FQGNSA. The CDR3 covers 16 residues.

V is TRBV7-8 and J is TRBJ2-7; D gene ambiguous. V lost 5 bases and J lost 2, with 13 bases in between. Germline assignment: CDR1 SGHVS and CDR2 FQNEAQ. The CDR3 loop spans 14 amino acids. CDR3 region: CASSPRALPYEQYF. The CDR3 nucleotides read TGTGCCAGCAGCCCCCGGGCCCTGCCCTACGAGCAGTACTTC.

For the CDR3, the DNA is TGTGCCAGCAGTTCGACCCCGTCTAGGGAGACCCAGTACTTC. This sequence encodes CASSSTPSRETQYF. The V call is TRBV6-5, the J call TRBJ2-5; D unclear. In germline, CDR1 is MNHEY, CDR2 SVGAGI. Trimming cost V 4 bases and J 5 bases, with 14 bases left between them. This CDR3 is 14 amino acids long.

This clonotype has at least ten counts. The chain has TRBV5-1 and TRBJ2-2; a weak D match, TRBD1 (6 bases). The CDR3 sequence is 15 residues long. Trimming pared 0 bases from V and 2 bases from J, leaving 8 bases between. CDR1 SGHRS and CDR2 YFSETQ come from the germline V gene. Here the CDR3 reads CASSLGGQNTGELFF. The CDR3 bases are TGCGCCAGCAGCTTGGGGGGACAAAACACCGGGGAGCTGTTTTTT.

The rearrangement links TRBV20-1 to TRBJ2-3; 7 positions match TRBD2. The CDR3 totals 14 residues. Germline lookup yields CDR1 DFQATT and CDR2 SNEGSKA (reference sequence). With V trimmed by 6 bases and J by 4 bases, 10 bases remained unmatched. The CDR3 protein is CSAQPGGDPDTQYF. The DNA of the CDR3 is TGCAGTGCCCAGCCGGGGGGAGACCCAGATACGCAGTATTTT.

There are a few counts of this clonotype. This chain joins TRBV20-1 and TRBJ1-1; D gene ambiguous. This CDR3 has 12 residues. Per the germline V gene, CDR1 is DFQATT and CDR2 is SNEGSKA (reference sequence). V lost 4 bases to trimming and J lost 3 bases, with 9 bases between them. The CDR3 sequence is CSAKSGDTEAFF. DNA for the CDR3: TGCAGTGCTAAGTCCGGTGACACTGAAGCTTTCTTT.

This clonotype was picked up a small number of times. V gene TRBV5-1 combines with J gene TRBJ2-1; 11 positions agree with TRBD2. Losses at the gene ends were 3 bases for V and 8 bases for J; bases not matched to a gene: 7. Germline-derived CDR1 and CDR2 are SGHRS and YFSETQ. This CDR3 contains 15 residues. CDR3 nucleotides: TGCGCCAGCAGCTATCTAGCGGGGGGCCTCGATGAGCAGTTCTTC. Its protein is CASSYLAGGLDEQFF.

This clonotype has more than one count but fewer than ten. The gene calls are TRBV9 and TRBJ1-1, with 9 bases that match TRBD1. The CDR3 has 15 residues. Losses at the gene ends were 4 bases for V and 0 bases for J; bases not matched to a gene: 4. Germline values: CDR1 SGDLS, CDR2 YYNGEE. The CDR3 protein is CASSPRTGVNTEAFF. CDR3 bases: TGTGCCAGCAGCCCACGGACAGGGGTGAACACTGAAGCTTTCTTT.

The V gene is TRBV5-1, the J gene TRBJ2-5; D might be TRBD2 (5 bases). CDR1 and CDR2 (germline): SGHRS, YFSETQ. The V end lost 4 bases, the J end lost 9 bases, and 13 bases lay between the germline ends. The CDR3 length is 12 residues. The CDR3 DNA sequence: TGCGCCAGCAGCCTGGGAGATTGGCCCCAGTACTTC. This codes for CASSLGDWPQYF.

The table lists this clonotype with a few counts. This chain connects TRBV20-1 to TRBJ1-3; D call uncertain. The CDR3 loop spans 14 amino acids. CDR1 and CDR2 from the germline V gene are DFQATT and SNEGSKA (reference sequence). Trimming removed 1 base from V and 4 bases from J, with 11 bases in between. The CDR3 protein is CSARAAGSGNTIYF. Written as DNA, the CDR3 is TGCAGTGCTAGAGCGGCGGGTTCGGGAAACACCATATATTTT.

The chain joins TRBV30 to TRBJ2-7; D is undetermined. The V gene's germline CDR1 is GTSNPN and CDR2 SVGIG (reference sequence). Trimming pared 3 bases from V and 3 bases from J, leaving 9 bases between. The CDR3 has 12 residues. The CDR3 sequence: CAWSDHVYEQYF. The DNA for the CDR3 is TGTGCCTGGAGCGACCACGTCTACGAGCAGTACTTC. The whole variable domain, remainder taken from reference TRBV30 and TRBJ2-7, is SQTIHQWPATLVQPVGSPLSLECTVEGTSNPNLYWYRQAAGRGLQLLFYSVGIGQISSEVPQNLSASRPQDRQFILSSKKLLLSDSGFYLCAWSDHVYEQYFGPGTRLTVT.

The chain uses TRBV4-3 and TRBJ2-3; D possibly corresponds to TRBD2 (6 bases). Germline V lookup: CDR1 LGHNA, CDR2 YSLEER. The CDR3 runs 16 residues. V was cut by 0 bases and J by 0 bases, with 10 bases left in between. The CDR3 loop reads CASSQEVLASTDTQYF. CDR3 DNA sequence: TGCGCCAGCAGCCAAGAGGTCCTAGCGAGCACAGATACGCAGTATTTT.

The rearrangement links TRBV7-3 to TRBJ2-3, with D tentatively TRBD1 (5 bases). In germline, CDR1 is SGHTA, CDR2 FQGTGA. Trimming shortened V by 0 bases and J by 7 bases, and 11 bases separated the two germline ends. The CDR3 runs to 14 residues. Here the CDR3 reads CASSLTRGSNTQYF. The CDR3 nucleotides are TGTGCCAGCAGCTTAACTAGGGGCTCTAATACGCAGTATTTT.

V gene TRBV20-1 combines with J gene TRBJ1-3; D is uncertain. The CDR3 contains 13 residues. The V end was cut by 3 bases, the J end by 2 bases, with 8 bases between. The germline V gene has CDR1 DFQATT and CDR2 SNEGSKA (reference sequence). The CDR3 loop reads CSASSLTGNTIYF. The DNA for the CDR3 is TGCAGTGCTAGCTCGCTTACTGGAAACACCATATATTTT.

The gene calls are TRBV18 and TRBJ2-6; weak D call: TRBD1 (5 bases). From germline, CDR1 is KGHSH and CDR2 LQKENI. The V end lost 6 bases, the J end lost 0 bases, and 15 bases lay between the germline ends. This CDR3 is 17 amino acids long. The DNA for the CDR3 is TGTGCCAGCTCCCCCCTGGGGCCCAGCTCTGGGGCCAACGTCCTGACTTTC. Translating gives CASSPLGPSSGANVLTF.

This clonotype was seen at least ten times. The chain combines TRBV5-1 with TRBJ2-2, with D hard to call. V dropped 4 bases and J dropped 3 bases, with 10 bases sitting between them. Germline CDR1 SGHRS, CDR2 YFSETQ. CDR3 length equals 14 residues. The CDR3 DNA reads as TGCGCCAGCAGCGCAGACGTATACACCGGGGAGCTGTTTTTT. Translating gives CASSADVYTGELFF.

CDR3 in amino acids: CATSKRREGQAGELFF. The CDR3 nucleotides read TGTGCCACCAGTAAGAGGCGGGAGGGCCAAGCCGGGGAGCTGTTTTTT. V and J are TRBV24-1 and TRBJ2-2; TRBD2 agrees at 9 bases. V lost 6 bases to trimming and J lost 6 bases; unmatched junction nucleotides: 10. The CDR3 length is 16 residues. The V gene's germline CDR1 is KGHDR and CDR2 SFDVKD.

There are a few counts of this clonotype. J is TRBJ1-6 and V is TRBV27, with 9 bases identical to TRBD1. Germline CDR1 and CDR2: MNHEY and SMNVEV (reference sequence). The CDR3 sequence is 15 residues long. V shed 5 bases and J 8 bases; nucleotides not matched to a gene: 7. CDR3 region: CASSEGQGRDSPLHF. As DNA, the CDR3 is TGTGCCAGCAGTGAGGGACAGGGAAGGGATTCACCCCTCCACTTT.